A single sample is the source of the 30 T cell receptor beta chains below, sequenced in a study of blood T cell repertoires in COVID-19. TCRdb's table, derived via immunoSEQ multiplex PCR, lists solely in-frame clones and lacks some. The data contain tens of thousands of clones, around 93% of them singletons. The sequenced sample was peripheral blood. The receptors shown here come from a man aged 50-60 years with acute or convalescent COVID-19.

The genes are TRBV7-2 and TRBJ2-1; 7 bases line up with TRBD2. Germline V gene lookup returns CDR1 SGHTA and CDR2 FQGNSA. The V segment lost 3 bases and the J segment 4 bases; nucleotides outside the gene matches: 6. This CDR3 region has 15 residues. Here the CDR3 DNA reads TGTGCCAGCAGCTTGTGGGGGGGGGAGTACAATGAGCAGTTCTTC. It is translated as CASSLWGGEYNEQFF.

V and J are TRBV29-1 and TRBJ2-3, with 7 positions matching TRBD1. With 2 bases clipped from V and 3 bases from J, the junction kept 17 bases outside the gene matches. CDR3 size: 18 residues. Germline V gene lookup returns CDR1 SQVTM and CDR2 ANQGSEA. CDR3 DNA: TGCAGCGTTGAATACGGCGCCGGGGCCAGGGGGAAGACAGATACGCAGTATTTT. This translates into CSVEYGAGARGKTDTQYF.

The chain couples TRBV19 to TRBJ2-2; 8 bases are shared with TRBD2. The CDR3 has 13 amino acids. Germline-derived CDR1 and CDR2 are LNHDA and SQIVND (reference sequence). J lost 6 bases, V lost 10 bases, and 7 bases had no gene match. The DNA of the CDR3 is TGTGCCATCCAGCCGGGGGGGCCCGGGGAGCTGTTTTTT. Residues: CAIQPGGPGELFF.

This chain joins TRBV3-1 (or the pseudogene TRBV3-2) and TRBJ2-2; 10 nucleotides align to TRBD1. Germline CDR1 LGHDT, CDR2 YNNKEL (reference sequence). Trimming at V came to 4 bases and at J to 4 bases, leaving 9 bases not matched to a gene. This CDR3 contains 17 residues. DNA for the CDR3: TGTGCCAGCAGCCGAAGATCCGGGACAGGGGTCACCGGGGAGCTGTTTTTT. It encodes CASSRRSGTGVTGELFF.

The gene calls are TRBV9 and TRBJ1-2, with 8 bases matching TRBD1. The CDR3 consists of 15 residues. The germline CDR1 and CDR2 sequences are SGDLS and YYNGEE. Germline trimming cut 4 bases from V and 4 bases from J; bases unmatched to any gene: 9. The CDR3 DNA follows: TGTGCCAGCAGCTCTCAGGGGGCGCTCGGCTATGGCTACACCTTC. This sequence encodes CASSSQGALGYGYTF.

This clone has more than one count but fewer than ten. The chain combines TRBV10-3 with TRBJ1-5; TRBD1 matches at 9 bases. Germline CDR1 ENHRY, CDR2 SYGVKD. CDR3 length equals 17 residues. V gave up 3 bases and J gave up 5 bases; unmatched junction bases: 11. The CDR3 nucleotides are TGTGCCATCAGTGACGACAGGGGACAGGGAAGAGATCAGCCCCAGCATTTT. Translating gives CAISDDRGQGRDQPQHF.

The rearrangement links TRBV5-1 to TRBJ1-1; D perhaps matches TRBD1 (6 bases). The germline CDR1 and CDR2 sequences are SGHRS and YFSETQ. The V end lost 2 bases, the J end lost 1 base, and 12 bases lay between the germline ends. The CDR3 has 15 amino acids. The CDR3 protein is CASSLVGQRNTEAFF. DNA of the CDR3: TGCGCCAGCAGCTTAGTCGGACAGAGGAACACTGAAGCTTTCTTT.

The CDR3 bases are TGTGCCTGGACTCAGGGGAATCAGCCCCAGCATTTT. Translation: CAWTQGNQPQHF. The chain has TRBV30 and TRBJ1-5; perhaps TRBD1 as D (6 bases). Germline lookup yields CDR1 GTSNPN and CDR2 SVGIG (reference sequence). The CDR3 loop spans 12 amino acids. Trimming removed 4 bases from V and 4 bases from J, with 8 bases in between.

This sequence joins TRBV14 and TRBJ1-2, with 7 bases fitting TRBD1. Germline values: CDR1 SGHDN, CDR2 FVKESK. The CDR3 sequence is 15 residues long. With V trimmed by 4 bases and J by 5 bases, 10 bases remained unmatched. As DNA, the CDR3 is TGTGCCAGCAGCCGAGGACAGGCTCCCAGTTATGGCTACACCTTC. This translates into CASSRGQAPSYGYTF.

The rearrangement joins TRBV7-6 to TRBJ2-2; TRBD1 matches at 9 bases. J was trimmed by 3 bases and V by 4 bases; bases with no gene match: 3. This CDR3 is 15 amino acids long. Per the germline V gene, CDR1 is SGHVS and CDR2 is FNYEAQ. The CDR3 protein is CASSSQGAHTGELFF. CDR3 nucleotides: TGTGCCAGCAGCTCACAGGGGGCACACACCGGGGAGCTGTTTTTT.

J is TRBJ1-3 and V is TRBV19, with D possibly matching TRBD1 (6 bases). The CDR3 has 13 amino acids. The germline CDR1 and CDR2 sequences are LNHDA and SQIVND (reference sequence). Trimming pared 6 bases from V and 7 bases from J, leaving 13 bases between. CDR3 bases: TGTGCCAGTAGGATCTGGCAGGGGAACACCATATATTTT. This gives the protein CASRIWQGNTIYF.

The chain employs TRBV9 and TRBJ1-1; D gene unclear. CDR3 length: 15 amino acids. Germline V lookup: CDR1 SGDLS, CDR2 YYNGEE. The V end lost 0 bases, the J end lost 3 bases, and 12 bases lay between the germline ends. The CDR3 DNA sequence: TGTGCCAGCAGCGTAGCCCCAGACAAACACACTGAAGCTTTCTTT. This codes for CASSVAPDKHTEAFF.

The genes are TRBV12-2 and TRBJ1-6. TRBV12-2 represents a pseudogene. The CDR3 spans 16 residues. The chain's CDR3 is CASRSSGLASGSPLHF. CDR3 in DNA: TGTGCAAGTCGCTCGTCCGGCCTAGCTAGCGGTTCACCCCTCCACTTT.

The genes are TRBV19 and TRBJ2-7; perhaps TRBD1 as D (6 bases). This CDR3 region has 12 residues. Per germline, CDR1 LNHDA and CDR2 SQIVND (reference sequence). Trimming stripped 6 bases from V and 6 bases from J, with 12 bases between. In nucleotides, the CDR3 is TGTGCCAGTAGCAACAGGGTCAGCGAGCAGTACTTC. Its translation: CASSNRVSEQYF.

The chain carries TRBV5-4 and TRBJ1-2, with TRBD1 matching over 9 bases. Trimming at V came to 2 bases and at J to 7 bases, leaving 6 bases not matched to a gene. The CDR3 is 14 residues long. Per germline, CDR1 SGHNT and CDR2 YYREEE (reference sequence). In DNA, the CDR3 is TGTGCCAGCAGCTTAACCCCGGGACAGGGTGGCTACACCTTC. It specifies CASSLTPGQGGYTF.

The chain uses TRBV3-1 (or the pseudogene TRBV3-2) and TRBJ2-1; 8 bases are shared with TRBD2. This CDR3 spans 14 amino acids. Germline lookup yields CDR1 LGHDT and CDR2 YNNKEL (reference sequence). The CDR3: CPSGGWRGRNEQFF. The CDR3 coding sequence is TGTCCCTCGGGGGGGTGGCGGGGTAGGAATGAGCAGTTCTTC.

This chain joins TRBV7-8 and TRBJ1-5; D is uncertain. The length of the CDR3 is 15 residues. Trimming pared 1 base from V and 4 bases from J, leaving 11 bases between. Germline assignment: CDR1 SGHVS and CDR2 FQNEAQ. The CDR3 loop is CASSLESMANQPQHF. In DNA, the CDR3 is TGTGCCAGCAGCTTAGAATCGATGGCTAATCAGCCCCAGCATTTT.

This clone showed up just a few times. In DNA form, the CDR3 reads TGTGCCAGCAGTGAATGGCCTAATCAGCCCCAGCATTTT. Residues: CASSEWPNQPQHF. The gene calls are TRBV2 and TRBJ1-5; no firm D call. CDR1 is SNHLY and CDR2 is FYNNEI in the germline V gene. The CDR3 loop spans 13 amino acids. V lost 2 bases and J lost 4, with 6 bases in between.

The V call is TRBV18, the J call TRBJ2-5; TRBD2 is a possible D gene (5 bases). The CDR3 consists of 14 residues. V lost 2 bases and J 2 bases, leaving 9 bases between the germline ends. Germline V gives CDR1 KGHSH, CDR2 LQKENI. In DNA form, the CDR3 reads TGTGCCAGCTCACCAGCTAGCAGACAAGAGACCCAGTACTTC. Its translation: CASSPASRQETQYF.

J is TRBJ2-1 and V is TRBV4-2, with 12 nucleotides matching TRBD2. This CDR3 is built from 17 residues. Germline assignment: CDR1 LGHNA and CDR2 YNFKEQ. V was pared by 0 bases and J by 4 bases, with 4 bases of the junction left unmatched. The CDR3: CASSQDPSGGGYNEQFF. As DNA, the CDR3 is TGTGCCAGCAGCCAAGATCCTAGCGGGGGGGGTTACAATGAGCAGTTCTTC.

V gene TRBV29-1 combines with J gene TRBJ2-1; D is ambiguous. V shed 3 bases and J shed 3 bases, with 12 bases lying between them. CDR1 and CDR2 from the germline V gene are SQVTM and ANQGSEA. There are 14 residues in the CDR3. CDR3 region: CSVDNPKRYNEQFF. The DNA of the CDR3 is TGCAGCGTTGACAACCCTAAGCGCTACAATGAGCAGTTCTTC.

This clone was seen just once. This chain joins TRBV7-2 and TRBJ2-7; 10 nucleotides agree with TRBD2. The CDR3 covers 15 residues. Germline assignment: CDR1 SGHTA and CDR2 FQGNSA. With 5 bases clipped from V and 7 bases from J, the junction kept 11 bases outside the gene matches. DNA of the CDR3: TGTGCCAGCAGCCAGGTCACTAGCGGGGCGAGGGAGCAGTACTTC. This codes for CASSQVTSGAREQYF.

The chain recombines TRBV19 with TRBJ2-1; tentative D call: TRBD1 (5 bases). The CDR3 covers 15 residues. V dropped 2 bases and J dropped 3 bases, with 11 bases sitting between them. The germline CDR1 and CDR2 sequences are LNHDA and SQIVND (reference sequence). The CDR3 spells CASSIKGVFYNEQFF. CDR3 DNA sequence: TGTGCCAGTAGTATAAAAGGGGTCTTCTACAATGAGCAGTTCTTC.

The chain has TRBV5-1 and TRBJ2-5, with D possibly matching TRBD2 (5 bases). With 0 bases removed from V and 2 bases from J, the gap between germline ends came to 8 bases. The V gene's germline CDR1 is SGHRS and CDR2 YFSETQ. CDR3 length: 14 amino acids. CDR3 DNA sequence: TGCGCCAGCAGCTTGGGAGGGCCTCAAGAGACCCAGTACTTC. It is translated as CASSLGGPQETQYF.

The V and J genes are TRBV10-3 and TRBJ2-2; 12 bases are a match to TRBD2. This CDR3 has 18 amino acids. Germline V gene data show CDR1 as ENHRY and CDR2 as SYGVKD. The junction had 13 bases not matched to a gene; V was cut back by 6 bases and J by 5 bases. The CDR3 is CAIRRTNPSGGATGELFF. CDR3 DNA: TGTGCCATCAGACGTACCAACCCTAGCGGGGGGGCTACCGGGGAGCTGTTTTTT.

The chain carries TRBV5-8 and TRBJ1-5; the D gene is possibly TRBD1 (6 bases). The CDR3 has 16 residues. From germline, CDR1 is SGHTS and CDR2 YDEGEE. The V end lost 0 bases, the J end lost 2 bases, and 12 bases lay between the germline ends. Here the CDR3 reads CASSLDLRQGNQPQHF. The CDR3, as DNA: TGTGCCAGCAGCTTGGACCTACGACAGGGCAATCAGCCCCAGCATTTT.

The chain is built from TRBV15 and TRBJ1-4, with D unresolved. The CDR3 runs to 18 residues. The germline CDR1 and CDR2 sequences are LNHNV and YYDKDF (reference sequence). Trimming removed 1 base from V and 4 bases from J, with 19 bases in between. The CDR3 here is CATSRGGRGWAVNEKLFF. The CDR3 DNA reads TGTGCCACCAGCAGAGGAGGTCGGGGATGGGCGGTTAATGAAAAACTGTTTTTT.

The chain carries TRBV6-5 and TRBJ2-7; tentatively, D is TRBD2 (6 bases). CDR1 is MNHEY and CDR2 is SVGAGI in the germline V gene. The ends were cut back, 4 bases at V and 2 bases at J, with 15 bases in the middle. The CDR3 spans 15 residues. The CDR3 nucleotides read TGTGCCAGCAGTTCTCGTACCGGGACTCCCTACGAGCAGTACTTC. Protein product: CASSSRTGTPYEQYF.

The chain carries TRBV6-5 and TRBJ1-1; 7 bases agree with TRBD1. The CDR3 contains 14 residues. CDR1 and CDR2 from the germline V gene are MNHEY and SVGAGI. The V segment lost 6 bases and the J segment 4 bases; nucleotides outside the gene matches: 8. CDR3 DNA: TGTGCCAGCAGATCATTCCCAGGGGGCACTGAAGCTTTCTTT. It specifies CASRSFPGGTEAFF.

This chain joins TRBV27 and TRBJ2-1; 12 positions agree with TRBD2. CDR3 length: 18 amino acids. With V trimmed by 6 bases and J by 1 base, 10 bases remained unmatched. The V gene's germline CDR1 is MNHEY and CDR2 SMNVEV (reference sequence). The chain's CDR3 is CASRPGTGTSGSYNEQFF. Written as DNA, the CDR3 is TGTGCCAGCAGGCCCGGGACGGGGACTAGCGGGTCCTACAATGAGCAGTTCTTC.